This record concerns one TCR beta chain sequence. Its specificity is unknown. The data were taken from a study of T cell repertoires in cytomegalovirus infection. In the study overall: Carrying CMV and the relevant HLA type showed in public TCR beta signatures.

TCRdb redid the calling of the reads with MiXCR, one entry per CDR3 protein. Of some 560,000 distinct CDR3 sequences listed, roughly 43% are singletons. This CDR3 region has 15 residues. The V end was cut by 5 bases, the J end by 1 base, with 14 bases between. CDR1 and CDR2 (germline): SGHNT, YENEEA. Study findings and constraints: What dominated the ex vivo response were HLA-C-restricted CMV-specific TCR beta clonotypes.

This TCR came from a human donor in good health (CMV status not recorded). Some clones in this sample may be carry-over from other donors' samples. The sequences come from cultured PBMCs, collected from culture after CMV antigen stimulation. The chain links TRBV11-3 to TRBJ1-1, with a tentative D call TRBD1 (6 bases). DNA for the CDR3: TGTGCCAGCAGCCCCTGGGGGCGAGGGAACACTGAAGCTTTCTTT. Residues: CASSPWGRGNTEAFF.